This T cell receptor beta chain was obtained from a study of cytomegalovirus exposure and HLA in healthy donors. Study-level background: An early data release held some 85 million unique TCRs from HLA-typed donors. Study outcomes and limitations: Altogether, more than 150 TCR beta chains were recorded as cytomegalovirus-associated.

60 Vbeta and 13 Jbeta primers were used in PCR. Sequenced by immunoSEQ multiplex PCR; TCRdb stores in-frame clones only, minus some. The sample includes under 150,000 clones, roughly four fifths of them seen just once. Trimming removed 4 bases at V and 2 bases at J, with 21 bases between. In germline, CDR1 is KGHSH, CDR2 LQKENI. This CDR3 spans 17 amino acids. With regard to this clone: The antigen remains unidentified.

The TCR was taken from a middle-aged woman in good health and CMV-seropositive. The sequencing input was PBMCs. V usage is TRBV18 and J usage is TRBJ2-7, with D perhaps matching TRBD1 (6 bases). DNA of the CDR3: TGTGCCAGCTCACAGAACGGATTAACAGGGATCACCTACGAGCAGTACTTC. Amino acids: CASSQNGLTGITYEQYF.